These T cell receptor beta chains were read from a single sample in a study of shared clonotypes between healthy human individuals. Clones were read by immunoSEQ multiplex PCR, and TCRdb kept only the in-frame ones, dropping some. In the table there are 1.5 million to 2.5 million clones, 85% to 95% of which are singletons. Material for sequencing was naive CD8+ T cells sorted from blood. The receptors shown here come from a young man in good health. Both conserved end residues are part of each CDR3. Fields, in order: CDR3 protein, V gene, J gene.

CDR3aa: CASRGIQGAIYEQYF
v_gene: TRBV19
j_gene: TRBJ2-7

CDR3aa: CASSSKGGSYNEQFF
v_gene: TRBV7-2
j_gene: TRBJ2-1

CDR3aa: CASSPIAGGVYEQYF
v_gene: TRBV4-3
j_gene: TRBJ2-7

CDR3aa: CASSSTGTEETQYF
v_gene: TRBV13
j_gene: TRBJ2-5

CDR3aa: CASSQGLAGQETQYF
v_gene: TRBV4-3
j_gene: TRBJ2-5

CDR3aa: CASSQHHREGNYGYTF
v_gene: TRBV4-1
j_gene: TRBJ1-2

CDR3aa: CAWSIVGGTEAFF
v_gene: TRBV30
j_gene: TRBJ1-1

CDR3aa: CASSPAQETQYF
v_gene: TRBV11-2
j_gene: TRBJ2-5

CDR3aa: CASSVTGDGNYGYTF
v_gene: TRBV9
j_gene: TRBJ1-2

CDR3aa: CASSLAGAGRGTALEAFF
v_gene: TRBV5-1
j_gene: TRBJ1-1